One sample yielded the 23 T cell receptor beta chains listed below, sequenced in a study of blood T cell repertoires in COVID-19. Sequencing used immunoSEQ multiplex PCR; TCRdb keeps in-frame clones, though not all of them. The sample has 200,000 or so clones, 75% to 90% seen once. Sequencing used peripheral blood. The receptors were gathered from a man aged 70 or older with active or convalescent COVID-19.

The chain combines TRBV5-1 with TRBJ2-3, with 9 bases aligning to TRBD2. Germline V CDR1 and CDR2: SGHRS, YFSETQ. The CDR3 runs 16 residues. Trimming removed 9 bases from V and 1 base from J; junction bases left unmatched: 12. This CDR3 reads CATRENSGRGTDTQYF. CDR3 coding DNA: TGCGCCACCAGAGAGAATAGCGGGAGAGGCACAGATACGCAGTATTTT. Together with reference TRBV5-1 and TRBJ2-3, the CDR3 gives the full variable domain: KAGVTQTPRYLIKTRGQQVTLSCSPISGHRSVSWYQQTPGQGLQFLFEYFSETQRNKGNFPGRFSGRQFSNSRSEMNVSTLELGDSALYLCATRENSGRGTDTQYFGPGTRLTVL.

V and J are TRBV7-2 and TRBJ2-3, with a possible D match to TRBD2 (5 bases). This CDR3 comprises 12 residues. Deletions cut 3 bases from V and 6 bases from J, with 7 bases between. Germline V gene data show CDR1 as SGHTA and CDR2 as FQGNSA. Written as DNA, the CDR3 is TGTGCCAGCAGCTTCCCTAGCGATACGCAGTATTTT. Protein product: CASSFPSDTQYF.

Notes on this clone: A read error may account for a junction end that differs from germline. This chain uses TRBV29-1 with TRBJ1-2; 9 positions match TRBD1. The length of the CDR3 is 13 residues. Germline V lookup: CDR1 SQVTM, CDR2 ANQGSEA. The CDR3 reads CSFEDRGTDGYTF. The CDR3 bases are TGCAGCTTTGAAGACAGGGGGACTGATGGCTACACCTTC.

The chain couples TRBV6-1 to TRBJ2-6; a weak D match, TRBD1 (5 bases). The CDR3 covers 16 residues. CDR1 is MNHNS and CDR2 is SASEGT in the germline V gene. V was trimmed by 4 bases and J by 0 bases, leaving 10 bases between them. The CDR3 sequence is CASSVQGISGANVLTF. In nucleotides, the CDR3 is TGTGCCAGCAGTGTGCAGGGTATCTCTGGGGCCAACGTCCTGACTTTC.

The chain has TRBV4-3 and TRBJ2-7; D unclear. The V gene lost 3 bases and the J gene lost 1 base, with 7 bases spanning the gap. Germline-derived CDR1 and CDR2 are LGHNA and YSLEER. The CDR3 contains 13 residues. CDR3 sequence reads: CASSQSLSYEQYF. The CDR3 DNA reads as TGCGCCAGCAGCCAGAGTCTTTCCTACGAGCAGTACTTC.

This chain uses TRBV2 with TRBJ2-3, with D tentatively TRBD2 (6 bases). The CDR3 has 15 residues. Trimming stripped 4 bases from V and 1 base from J, with 12 bases between. CDR1 is SNHLY and CDR2 is FYNNEI in the germline V gene. CDR3 in DNA: TGTGCCAGCAGTGCTCTGGGAGGAGGCACAGATACGCAGTATTTT. Translated: CASSALGGGTDTQYF.

V usage is TRBV11-3 and J usage is TRBJ2-1; 9 bases line up with TRBD2. The J segment lost 3 bases and the V segment lost 5 bases, leaving 8 bases of the junction unmatched. The CDR3 contains 16 residues. Germline V gene lookup returns CDR1 SGHNT and CDR2 YENEEA. The CDR3 DNA sequence: TGTGCCAGCAGCCTCTCCGGGACTAGCCGCTACAATGAGCAGTTCTTC. This gives the protein CASSLSGTSRYNEQFF. The full variable domain, rest sourced from reference TRBV11-3 and TRBJ2-1, is EAGVVQSPRYKIIEKKQPVAFWCNPISGHNTLYWYLQNLGQGPELLIRYENEEAVDDSQLPKDRFSAERLKGVDSTLKIQPAELGDSAVYLCASSLSGTSRYNEQFFGPGTRLTVL.

The chain combines TRBV6-1 with TRBJ2-3; 10 bases align to TRBD2. V trimming: 4 bases; J trimming: 8 bases; junction bases outside the gene matches: 12. The CDR3 spans 16 residues. CDR1 is MNHNS, CDR2 SASEGT, per germline. The CDR3 loop reads CASSGLAGTLFGTQYF. CDR3 bases: TGTGCCAGCAGTGGACTAGCGGGCACGCTTTTCGGTACGCAGTATTTT.

The chain employs TRBV19 and TRBJ2-2, with D possibly matching TRBD2 (5 bases). The CDR3 extends over 13 amino acids. Trimming cost V 9 bases and J 2 bases, with 10 bases left between them. Germline V gene lookup returns CDR1 LNHDA and CDR2 SQIVND (reference sequence). The CDR3 region is CASEDSNTGELFF. As DNA, the CDR3 is TGTGCCAGCGAGGACTCTAACACCGGGGAGCTGTTTTTT.

This chain connects TRBV28 to TRBJ1-3, with a possible D match to TRBD1 (5 bases). This CDR3 region has 15 residues. CDR1 and CDR2 (germline): MDHEN, SYDVKM. V was cut by 3 bases and J by 0 bases, with 9 bases left in between. This CDR3 is CASSFVTGSGNTIYF. DNA for the CDR3: TGTGCCAGCAGTTTCGTAACAGGCTCTGGAAACACCATATATTTT.

The V and J genes are TRBV27 and TRBJ2-2, with 9 bases fitting TRBD1. V dropped 6 bases and J dropped 7; count of bases not matched to a gene: 15. The CDR3 loop spans 17 amino acids. From germline, CDR1 is MNHEY and CDR2 SMNVEV (reference sequence). CDR3 nucleotide sequence: TGTGCCAGCAGACTCCTAACCGGGACAGGGTGGAGCGGGGAGCTGTTTTTT. Translation gives CASRLLTGTGWSGELFF.

The chain is built from TRBV5-4 and TRBJ2-7; perhaps TRBD1 as D (5 bases). CDR3 length: 15 amino acids. V dropped 3 bases and J dropped 2 bases, with 15 bases sitting between them. Per germline, CDR1 SGHNT and CDR2 YYREEE (reference sequence). As DNA, the CDR3 is TGTGCCAGCAGCTGGGAACCAGGGCAGACCTACGAGCAGTACTTC. Its protein product is CASSWEPGQTYEQYF.

V usage is TRBV3-1 (or the pseudogene TRBV3-2) and J usage is TRBJ2-5; no clear D. The CDR3 spans 11 residues. From germline, CDR1 is LGHDT and CDR2 YNNKEL (reference sequence). Trimming took 6 bases from V and 4 from J, leaving 6 bases between them. The DNA of the CDR3 is TGTGCCAGCAGTCTCAGAGAGACCCAGTACTTC. It encodes CASSLRETQYF.

Details on this clone: The sample carries other DNA sequences with the same CDR3. This sequence joins TRBV28 and TRBJ1-2; the D gene is possibly TRBD1 (5 bases). Trimming removed 3 bases at V and 4 bases at J, with 9 bases between. The germline V gene has CDR1 MDHEN and CDR2 SYDVKM. The CDR3 contains 13 residues. Here the CDR3 reads CASSLGQGYGYTF. The CDR3 bases are TGTGCCAGCAGTTTGGGTCAGGGCTATGGCTACACCTTC.

The chain is built from TRBV2 and TRBJ2-4; TRBD2 matches at 7 bases. The length of the CDR3 is 15 residues. Germline trimming cut 4 bases from V and 1 base from J; bases unmatched to any gene: 4. Germline CDR1 and CDR2: SNHLY and FYNNEI. The CDR3 sequence: CASSAGGMAKNIQYF. The CDR3 bases are TGTGCCAGCAGTGCCGGGGGGATGGCCAAAAACATTCAGTACTTC.

The V and J genes are TRBV5-4 and TRBJ2-6; 7 bases are a match to TRBD1. The CDR3 covers 15 residues. Germline trimming cut 4 bases from V and 0 bases from J; bases unmatched to any gene: 1. The germline CDR1 and CDR2 sequences are SGHNT and YYREEE (reference sequence). The CDR3 DNA sequence: TGTGCCAGCAGCCGGGACAGCTCTGGGGCCAACGTCCTGACTTTC. As protein: CASSRDSSGANVLTF.

This rearrangement joins TRBV13 to TRBJ2-7; 11 nucleotides agree with TRBD1. The trim removed 5 bases at V and 1 base at J, leaving 7 bases unmatched. The germline gives CDR1 PRHDT, CDR2 FYEKMQ (reference sequence). This CDR3 is 16 amino acids long. The CDR3 loop reads CASSPGQGARSYEQYF. The CDR3 region has the DNA TGTGCCAGCAGCCCTGGACAGGGGGCGAGATCCTACGAGCAGTACTTC.

The chain joins TRBV9 to TRBJ2-1; D might be TRBD2 (5 bases). The ends were cut back, 8 bases at V and 6 bases at J, with 15 bases in the middle. CDR3 size: 13 residues. Germline V gene sequence: CDR1 SGDLS, CDR2 YYNGEE. In DNA, the CDR3 is TGTGCCAGTACGGTGGGCGCGGGCAATGAGCAGTTCTTC. It specifies CASTVGAGNEQFF. Full variable domain (outside the CDR3, taken from reference TRBV9 and TRBJ2-1): DSGVTQTPKHLITATGQRVTLRCSPRSGDLSVYWYQQSLDQGLQFLIQYYNGEERAKGNILERFSAQQFPDLHSELNLSSLELGDSALYFCASTVGAGNEQFFGPGTRLTVL.

The chain couples TRBV3-1 (or the pseudogene TRBV3-2) to TRBJ2-7, with 7 nucleotides matching TRBD1. V lost 2 bases to trimming and J lost 3 bases; unmatched junction nucleotides: 7. From germline, CDR1 is LGHDT and CDR2 YNNKEL (reference sequence). The CDR3 has 15 amino acids. The CDR3 loop reads CASSQPRGRLYEQYF. The CDR3 region has the DNA TGTGCCAGCAGCCAACCAAGGGGGCGGCTCTACGAGCAGTACTTC.

The CDR3 reads CASSLYWRDEQYF. The CDR3 coding sequence is TGTGCCAGCAGTTTATATTGGAGGGACGAGCAGTACTTC. The chain is built from TRBV28 and TRBJ2-7; TRBD2 might be the D (6 bases). The length of the CDR3 is 13 residues. Trimming pared 1 base from V and 5 bases from J, leaving 9 bases between. The germline CDR1 and CDR2 sequences are MDHEN and SYDVKM.

The chain is built from TRBV19 and TRBJ2-5; 7 bases fit TRBD1. Trimming at V came to 4 bases and at J to 7 bases, leaving 12 bases not matched to a gene. The CDR3 extends over 15 amino acids. The V gene's germline CDR1 is LNHDA and CDR2 SQIVND (reference sequence). CDR3 nucleotide sequence: TGTGCCAGTAGTACAGCCCCGGGACAGATGTGGACCCAGTACTTC. This sequence encodes CASSTAPGQMWTQYF.

The chain carries TRBV2 and TRBJ1-1; 7 bases agree with TRBD1. The CDR3 spans 14 residues. Germline V gives CDR1 SNHLY, CDR2 FYNNEI. The trim removed 6 bases at V and 4 bases at J, leaving 8 bases unmatched. CDR3 sequence reads: CASSADRTLTEAFF. The CDR3 DNA follows: TGTGCCAGCAGCGCGGACAGGACCCTCACTGAAGCTTTCTTT.

This sequence joins TRBV7-8 and TRBJ2-7; weak D call: TRBD2 (5 bases). Germline V gene lookup returns CDR1 SGHVS and CDR2 FQNEAQ. Trimming removed 2 bases from V and 1 base from J, with 6 bases in between. The CDR3 covers 13 residues. The CDR3 protein is CASSLRGSYEQYF. The CDR3 bases are TGTGCCAGCAGCTTACGAGGGTCCTACGAGCAGTACTTC. The complete variable domain, with remaining parts taken from reference TRBV7-8 and TRBJ2-7, reads GAGVSQSPRYKVAKRGQDVALRCDPISGHVSLFWYQQALGQGPEFLTYFQNEAQLDKSGLPSDRFFAERPEGSVSTLKIQRTQQEDSAVYLCASSLRGSYEQYFGPGTRLTVT.